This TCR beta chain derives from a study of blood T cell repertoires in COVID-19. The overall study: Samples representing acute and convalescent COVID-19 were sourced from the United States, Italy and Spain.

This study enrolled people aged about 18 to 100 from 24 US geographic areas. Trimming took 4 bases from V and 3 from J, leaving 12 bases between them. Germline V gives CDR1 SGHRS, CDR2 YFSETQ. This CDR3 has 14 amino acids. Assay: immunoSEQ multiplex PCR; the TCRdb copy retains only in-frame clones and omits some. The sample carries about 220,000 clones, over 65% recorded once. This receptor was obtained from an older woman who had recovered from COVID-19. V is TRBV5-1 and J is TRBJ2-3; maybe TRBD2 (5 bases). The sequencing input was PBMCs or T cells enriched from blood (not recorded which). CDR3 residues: CASSPGRGTDTQYF. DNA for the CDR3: TGCGCCAGCAGCCCTGGACGGGGTACAGATACGCAGTATTTT.